This TCR beta chain was retrieved from a study of OX40 agonist ivuxolimab in advanced cancers. Study-level background: The diagnoses of dose-escalation patients were hepatocellular carcinoma, melanoma, renal cell or head and neck cancer. Study results and caveats: Clonal expansion by week 6 occurred in CD4+ and CD8+ blood T cells (at 0.1 to 3.0 mg/kg). Expanded clones were, on average, more numerous among CD8+ T cells than CD4+.

Blood got drawn at baseline, again on cycle 4 day 1, and then on cycle 7 day 1. Germline CDR1 is SNHLY and CDR2 is FYNNEI. CDR3 length: 14 amino acids. V dropped 8 bases and J dropped 1 base, with 11 bases sitting between them. Assay: immunoSEQ multiplex PCR; the TCRdb copy retains only in-frame clones and omits some. The table includes over 30,000 clones, over 60% detected once. With respect to this clone: The antigen is undetermined.

This receptor was taken from an adult with an advanced solid tumor such as melanoma, head and neck, liver or kidney cancer. The V and J genes are TRBV2 and TRBJ2-2; perhaps D is TRBD1 or TRBD2 (6 bases each). Here the sequenced sample was CD4+ or CD8+ T cells sorted from blood, taken in a trial of the OX40 agonist ivuxolimab. The CDR3 here is CASLGGQNTGELFF. The CDR3 nucleotides read TGTGCCAGCTTGGGGGGACAGAACACCGGGGAGCTGTTTTTT.